This TCR beta chain was documented in a study of cytomegalovirus exposure and HLA in healthy donors. Across the study: Earlier findings included some 120 million unique TCR beta sequences obtained from 150 million to 200 million T cells.

Study-wide results and limits: With later analysis, a missense DCLRE1C variant became linked to TCR beta V- and J-gene trimming. Only CMV serostatus was available as immune exposure information.

Germline values: CDR1 KGHSH, CDR2 LQKENI. This CDR3 has 15 residues. PCR involved 60 Vbeta and 13 Jbeta primers. TCRdb's copy holds only in-frame clones and misses some; the assay was immunoSEQ multiplex PCR. Recorded here are about 52,000 clones; the top ten clones represent more than 9.5%. On this clone itself: As yet, its antigen is unknown.

The sample comprised PBMCs. This chain joins TRBV18 and TRBJ2-5, with D perhaps TRBD1 (6 bases). The DNA end favors TRBJ2-7, so the J call may be wrong. The TCR originated in a woman between 50 and 59 years old in good health and CMV-seropositive. The CDR3 coding sequence is TGTGCCAGCTCACCCCAGACAGGAAGCTCCTACGAGCAGTACTTC. Translating gives CASSPQTGSSYEQYF.